This T cell receptor (beta chain) was recorded in a study of blood T cell repertoires in COVID-19. Study summary: Researchers got acute and convalescent COVID-19 samples from the United States, Italy and Spain. T cells, B-cell-depleted T cells, or PBMCs supplied cDNA or gDNA.

Authors' methods: Estimates of nucleated cell counts were drawn from the amplification of reference gene primers. Clones were read by immunoSEQ multiplex PCR, and TCRdb kept only the in-frame ones, dropping some. The DNA gave D and trimming, while V, J and clone size come from that table. The sample contains hundreds of thousands of clones, more than 75% of which appear only once. Per germline, CDR1 SGHTA and CDR2 FQGNSA. The CDR3 totals 14 residues. V was cut by 1 base and J by 3 bases, with 9 bases left in between. The clonotype comes from a woman aged 40 to 50 who had recovered from COVID-19. Material: peripheral blood. The chain is built from TRBV7-2 and TRBJ1-2; a possible D gene is TRBD1 (6 bases). CDR3 sequence reads: CASSLDRADYGYTF. CDR3 nucleotides: TGTGCCAGCAGCTTAGACAGGGCGGACTATGGCTACACCTTC.